One and the same sample provided the 29 T cell receptor beta chains below, sequenced in a study of T cell repertoires in cytomegalovirus infection. Their cognate antigens are unknown. Each CDR3 protein is one row after TCRdb ran MiXCR on the reads. The table includes about 770,000 distinct CDR3 sequences, about 28% detected once. The sample consisted of cultured CD8+ T cells from PBMCs, taken from culture after CMV antigen stimulation. The receptors here all came from a human donor in good health (CMV status not recorded). Some clones in this sample may be carry-over from other donors' samples.

This rearrangement joins TRBV28 to TRBJ2-2, with D possibly being TRBD1 (6 bases). The CDR3 covers 17 residues. V was pared by 6 bases and J by 1 base, with 18 bases between. Germline V gene sequence: CDR1 MDHEN, CDR2 SYDVKM. CDR3 nucleotides: TGTGCCAGCAGAATCATCCAGGGGTCTGGGAACACCGGGGAGCTGTTTTTT. Its translation: CASRIIQGSGNTGELFF.

Comments on this clonotype: One junction end disagrees with the germline gene, perhaps due to a read error. The chain is built from TRBV6-5 and TRBJ2-7; no reliable D call. The length of the CDR3 is 12 residues. Germline V gives CDR1 MNHEY, CDR2 SVGAGI. CDR3 amino acids: CASSYSANEQHF. For the CDR3, the DNA is TGTGCCAGCAGTTACTCAGCTAACGAGCAGCACTTC.

The chain's CDR3 is CASSLDAGGDEQFF. The CDR3 DNA sequence: TGTGCCAGCAGCTTAGATGCAGGCGGAGATGAGCAGTTCTTC. The V and J genes are TRBV11-2 and TRBJ2-1; D remains ambiguous. This CDR3 is built from 14 residues. Germline V lookup: CDR1 SGHAT, CDR2 FQNNGV. V gave up 0 bases and J gave up 8 bases, with 11 bases separating them.

V usage is TRBV6-2 or TRBV6-3 and J usage is TRBJ2-4; D remains unclear. This CDR3 comprises 13 residues. The V gene's germline CDR1 is MNHEY and CDR2 SVGEGT. Deletions cut 8 bases from V and 1 base from J, with 9 bases between. The DNA for the CDR3 is TGTGCCAGCGCCTCGTGGGCCAAAAACATTCAGTACTTC. Encoded protein: CASASWAKNIQYF.

This clonotype has just a few counts. This rearrangement joins TRBV7-8 to TRBJ2-7; a weak D match, TRBD1 (5 bases). Germline CDR1 SGHVS, CDR2 FQNEAQ. V dropped 8 bases and J dropped 3 bases, with 8 bases sitting between them. The CDR3 runs to 11 residues. CDR3: CASSGNYEQYF. The CDR3, as DNA: TGTGCCAGCTCAGGGAACTACGAGCAGTACTTC.

This clonotype was picked up a small number of times. This chain links TRBV4-1 with TRBJ1-4; D gene uncertain. The CDR3 is 14 amino acids. Germline values: CDR1 MGHRA, CDR2 YSYEKL. V lost 5 bases and J 2 bases, leaving 9 bases between the germline ends. The CDR3 reads CASSWTRTNEKLFF. The DNA of the CDR3 is TGCGCCAGCAGCTGGACCAGGACTAATGAAAAACTGTTTTTT.

The chain combines TRBV6-5 with TRBJ2-7, with TRBD1 as a possible D gene (5 bases). The CDR3 totals 15 residues. V lost 5 bases and J 0 bases, leaving 14 bases between the germline ends. Looked up from germline, CDR1 is MNHEY and CDR2 is SVGAGI. The CDR3 DNA is TGTGCCAGCAGTGAAGGGGTGGACCTCTCCTACGAGCAGTACGTC. Its translation: CASSEGVDLSYEQYV.

Only a few counts were recorded for this clonotype. The chain uses TRBV4-1 and TRBJ2-5; 7 nucleotides agree with TRBD2. V lost 4 bases, J lost 5 bases, and 7 bases stayed unmatched. The CDR3 extends over 14 amino acids. Germline V gives CDR1 MGHRA, CDR2 YSYEKL. The CDR3 DNA is TGCGCCAGCAGCCGTAAGCGGGGCGGGGAGACCCAGTACTTC. Translating it yields CASSRKRGGETQYF.

The table lists this clonotype with a few counts. The chain employs TRBV7-8 and TRBJ1-1, with D possibly matching TRBD1 (5 bases). The ends were cut back, 5 bases at V and 1 base at J, with 14 bases in the middle. The CDR3 length is 15 residues. Germline CDR1 SGHVS, CDR2 FQNEAQ. This CDR3 reads CASSPRPGPNTEAFF. The CDR3 bases are TGTGCCAGCAGCCCCCGCCCGGGACCGAACACTGAAGCTTTCTTT.

V and J are TRBV5-6 and TRBJ2-7; 11 nucleotides agree with TRBD2. Germline CDR1 is SGHDT and CDR2 is YYEEEE. CDR3 length: 13 residues. J lost 6 bases, V lost 5 bases, and 4 bases had no gene match. The CDR3: CASRTGLAAEQYV. In DNA form, the CDR3 reads TGTGCCAGCAGGACGGGACTAGCGGCCGAGCAGTACGTC.

This clonotype has a count of ten or more. This rearrangement joins TRBV7-6 to TRBJ1-4; D unclear. Germline V lookup: CDR1 SGHVS, CDR2 FNYEAQ. The CDR3 extends over 14 amino acids. The ends were cut back, 5 bases at V and 1 base at J, with 8 bases in the middle. CDR3 coding DNA: TGTGCCAGCAGCCTTCGGGAAACTAATGAAAAACTGTTTTTT. It encodes CASSLRETNEKLFF.

The V call is TRBV12-3 or TRBV12-4, the J call TRBJ2-3, with 10 bases identical to TRBD2. V was pared by 1 base and J by 7 bases, with 8 bases of the junction left unmatched. The CDR3 covers 16 residues. The CDR3 loop is CASSLGSGGPMNTQYF. The CDR3 nucleotides are TGTGCCAGCAGTTTAGGTAGCGGGGGGCCCATGAATACGCAGTATTTT.

This clonotype was recorded many times. The chain recombines TRBV2 with TRBJ1-2, with D tentatively TRBD1 (6 bases). The CDR3 sequence is 11 residues long. Between the trimmed V and J ends, which lost 8 bases and 6 bases, there was a span of 10 bases. Looked up from germline, CDR1 is SNHLY and CDR2 is FYNNEI. As DNA, the CDR3 is TGTGCCAGCCCGACAGGAAATGGCTACACCTTC. Translating gives CASPTGNGYTF.

J is TRBJ2-7 and V is TRBV2; 9 bases match TRBD1. This CDR3 region has 16 residues. Per germline, CDR1 SNHLY and CDR2 FYNNEI. The trim removed 8 bases at V and 2 bases at J, leaving 13 bases unmatched. CDR3 DNA sequence: TGTGCCAGCGGTACCCATACCGGGACAGGGACCTACGAGCAGTACTTC. Its translation: CASGTHTGTGTYEQYF.

This chain connects TRBV28 to TRBJ1-2; D remains unclear. The V gene's germline CDR1 is MDHEN and CDR2 SYDVKM. This CDR3 is 10 amino acids long. The ends were cut back, 9 bases at V and 7 bases at J, with 9 bases in the middle. CDR3 loop: CASEGPGYTF. Here the CDR3 DNA reads TGTGCCAGTGAAGGTCCTGGCTACACCTTC.

V is TRBV19 and J is TRBJ1-1; TRBD1 is a possible D gene (6 bases). CDR3 length: 12 residues. V was pared by 9 bases and J by 6 bases, with 14 bases between. From germline, CDR1 is LNHDA and CDR2 SQIVND (reference sequence). The DNA of the CDR3 is TGTGCCAGCGCCAGGGGTTATTCTGAAGCTTTCTTT. Protein product: CASARGYSEAFF.

This clonotype showed up many times. This sequence joins TRBV25-1 and TRBJ2-5; TRBD1 matches at 7 bases. Germline V lookup: CDR1 MGHDK, CDR2 SYGVNS. The CDR3 runs to 13 residues. V trimming: 6 bases; J trimming: 5 bases; junction bases outside the gene matches: 6. The CDR3 loop is CASSIRGWETQYF. The CDR3 DNA reads as TGTGCCAGCAGCATCAGGGGGTGGGAGACCCAGTACTTC.

This clonotype was recorded a few times. The chain links TRBV11-1 to TRBJ1-2; 9 bases map to TRBD1. V shed 6 bases, J shed 4 bases, and the junction held 9 bases outside the gene matches. Germline V gene sequence: CDR1 SGHAT, CDR2 FQDESV (reference sequence). The CDR3 totals 15 residues. The CDR3 is CASSFTGGDGYGYTF. As DNA, the CDR3 is TGTGCCAGCAGTTTTACAGGGGGCGACGGCTATGGCTACACCTTC.

This clonotype was detected a few times. V usage is TRBV4-3 and J usage is TRBJ2-1, with D possibly matching TRBD2 (6 bases). Trimming removed 2 bases at V and 1 base at J, with 15 bases between. The CDR3 loop spans 17 amino acids. The germline V gene has CDR1 LGHNA and CDR2 YSLEER. CDR3 sequence reads: CASSQMSGAESYNEQFF. In nucleotides, the CDR3 is TGCGCCAGCAGCCAAATGTCGGGAGCGGAATCCTACAATGAGCAGTTCTTC.

This clonotype occurred a few times. This chain joins TRBV2 and TRBJ2-1; D is possibly TRBD2 (6 bases). Germline values: CDR1 SNHLY, CDR2 FYNNEI. Trimming left V 8 bases short and J 2 bases short, with 31 bases between. CDR3 length: 20 residues. The CDR3 protein is CASAGQRRIVAVNTYNEQFF. CDR3 DNA: TGTGCCAGCGCAGGTCAAAGGCGAATTGTAGCGGTAAATACCTACAATGAGCAGTTCTTC.

Ten or more counts support this clonotype. V and J are TRBV12-3 or TRBV12-4 and TRBJ2-7; D possibly matches TRBD1 or TRBD2 (6 bases each). The CDR3 consists of 15 residues. V shed 6 bases and J shed 0 bases, with 15 bases lying between them. Here the CDR3 reads CASSPTGASSYEQYF. The CDR3 nucleotides are TGTGCCAGCAGCCCCACGGGGGCTAGCTCCTACGAGCAGTACTTC.

This clonotype was recorded a few times. The gene calls are TRBV11-3 and TRBJ2-1; 11 bases agree with TRBD2. The CDR3 runs to 15 residues. The V gene's germline CDR1 is SGHNT and CDR2 YENEEA. V shed 3 bases, J shed 8 bases, and the junction held 6 bases outside the gene matches. DNA of the CDR3: TGTGCCAGCAGCTTCACTAGCGGGGGTGGCCATGAGCAGTTCTTC. This translates into CASSFTSGGGHEQFF.

CDR3 sequence reads: CASRKVADPGPGELFF. The DNA for the CDR3 is TGTGCCAGCAGAAAAGTAGCGGACCCTGGCCCCGGGGAGCTGTTTTTT. V and J are TRBV6-1 and TRBJ2-2, with D possibly being TRBD2 (6 bases). Germline loops: CDR1 MNHNS, CDR2 SASEGT. Trimming pared 6 bases from V and 6 bases from J, leaving 20 bases between. This CDR3 contains 16 residues.

This chain connects TRBV19 to TRBJ2-7, with D possibly matching TRBD1 (6 bases). This CDR3 comprises 16 residues. The germline CDR1 and CDR2 sequences are LNHDA and SQIVND (reference sequence). Trimming removed 3 bases from V and 3 bases from J, with 18 bases in between. The CDR3 coding sequence is TGTGCCAGTAGTATGGTCCCCCAGGGCAGGGGCTACGAGCAGTACTTC. Translated: CASSMVPQGRGYEQYF. Combining the CDR3 with reference TRBV19 and TRBJ2-7 gives the whole variable domain DGGITQSPKYLFRKEGQNVTLSCEQNLNHDAMYWYRQDPGQGLRLIYYSQIVNDFQKGDIAEGYSVSREKKESFPLTVTSAQKNPTAFYLCASSMVPQGRGYEQYFGPGTRLTVT.

The rearrangement links TRBV7-2 to TRBJ2-2; D gene unclear. The CDR3 consists of 14 residues. Trimming took 6 bases from V and 4 from J, leaving 12 bases between them. Germline lookup yields CDR1 SGHTA and CDR2 FQGNSA. CDR3 residues: CASSPEAPTGELFF. The CDR3 nucleotides are TGTGCCAGCAGTCCCGAGGCCCCCACCGGGGAGCTGTTTTTT.

This chain connects TRBV10-3 to TRBJ2-3, with 9 nucleotides matching TRBD2. Unmatched junction bases numbered 7, after V lost 6 bases and J lost 0 bases. CDR1 ENHRY and CDR2 SYGVKD come from the germline V gene. The CDR3 has 16 amino acids. The CDR3 DNA sequence: TGTGCCATCAGACAAATTAGCGGGGGAAGCACAGATACGCAGTATTTT. Its translation: CAIRQISGGSTDTQYF.

This rearrangement joins TRBV5-8 to TRBJ1-5, with D unclear. This CDR3 contains 15 residues. The ends were cut back, 2 bases at V and 3 bases at J, with 12 bases in the middle. From germline, CDR1 is SGHTS and CDR2 YDEGEE. CDR3 sequence reads: CASSLLRVFNQPQHF. The DNA for the CDR3 is TGTGCCAGCAGCTTATTGAGGGTCTTCAATCAGCCCCAGCATTTT.

The J gene is TRBJ2-5, the V gene TRBV29-1, with 7 bases lining up with TRBD1. CDR3 length: 12 residues. V lost 7 bases and J lost 4; bases outside the gene matches: 6. Per germline, CDR1 SQVTM and CDR2 ANQGSEA. The CDR3 bases are TGCAGCGAGCTGACAGGGAGAGAGACCCAGTACTTC. Amino acid sequence: CSELTGRETQYF.

The sample holds one count of this clonotype. The genes are TRBV2 and TRBJ2-1, with a possible D match to TRBD2 (6 bases). V dropped 7 bases and J dropped 0 bases, with 19 bases sitting between them. From germline, CDR1 is SNHLY and CDR2 FYNNEI. The CDR3 runs 17 residues. CDR3 in amino acids: CASKTLRERDSYNEQFF. As DNA, the CDR3 is TGTGCCAGCAAAACCCTCCGGGAGAGAGACTCCTACAATGAGCAGTTCTTC.